This T cell receptor (beta chain) derives from a study of blood T cell repertoires in COVID-19. The overall study: Acute and convalescent COVID-19 specimens originated in the United States, Italy and Spain. From T cells, B-cell-depleted T cells, or PBMCs came the material, which was cDNA or gDNA.

Sequenced by immunoSEQ multiplex PCR; TCRdb stores in-frame clones only, minus some. The table lists under 250,000 clones, roughly 90% of them singletons. This clone came up once. The sample taken for sequencing was peripheral blood. The receptor's source is a man in his fifties or sixties who had recovered from COVID-19.

The CDR3: CASSQGQNTEAFF. The CDR3 DNA reads TGTGCCAGCAGCCAAGGACAGAACACTGAAGCTTTCTTT. The rearrangement links TRBV3-1 (or the pseudogene TRBV3-2) to TRBJ1-1; D not resolved. Looked up from germline, CDR1 is LGHDT and CDR2 is YNNKEL (reference sequence). The CDR3 spans 13 residues. V was pared by 1 base and J by 1 base, with 4 bases between.